Each of the 8 T cell receptor beta chains below was sequenced from the same sample in a study of blood T cell repertoires in COVID-19 (dated by TCRdb to 2018 to 2020). The library came from the immunoSEQ multiplex PCR assay. This immuneACCESS table, as held by TCRdb, lists in-frame sequences with V and J called but not all clones. Of the missing ones, under half trace to an unresolved V gene in checked studies; the others have no known cause. This sample holds 120,000 or so clones; around nine tenths were observed only once. Over 1% of the sample lies in the top ten. Sequencing used peripheral blood. The origin of the receptors is a woman at least 80 years old with acute or convalescent COVID-19.

This chain connects TRBV4-3 to TRBJ1-3, with D possibly matching TRBD1 (5 bases). This CDR3 comprises 15 residues. The germline CDR1 and CDR2 sequences are LGHNA and YSLEER. V was pared by 0 bases and J by 6 bases, with 12 bases between. This chain's CDR3 is CASSQEGRRENTIYF. The CDR3, as DNA: TGCGCCAGCAGCCAAGAGGGGCGCAGGGAAAACACCATATATTTT.

The CDR3 loop reads CASSPRLVIPGELFF. The CDR3 DNA sequence: TGTGCCAGCAGCCCCCGACTAGTTATTCCCGGGGAGCTGTTTTTT. The genes are TRBV11-2 and TRBJ2-2; D perhaps matches TRBD2 (6 bases). Trimming stripped 5 bases from V and 6 bases from J, with 16 bases between. The CDR3 contains 15 residues. From germline, CDR1 is SGHAT and CDR2 FQNNGV. Using reference TRBV11-2 and TRBJ2-2 for the parts outside the CDR3, the full variable domain is EAGVAQSPRYKIIEKRQSVAFWCNPISGHATLYWYQQILGQGPKLLIQFQNNGVVDDSQLPKDRFSAERLKGVDSTLKIQPAKLEDSAVYLCASSPRLVIPGELFFGEGSRLTVL.

DNA of the CDR3: TGCAGCGGATCGACAGGGGAGGGTCAGCCCCAGCATTTT. It codes for CSGSTGEGQPQHF. This chain uses TRBV29-1 with TRBJ1-5; TRBD1 aligns across 8 bases. Germline-derived CDR1 and CDR2 are SQVTM and ANQGSEA. The V gene end was trimmed by 7 bases and the J gene end by 6 bases; junction bases not matched to a gene: 8. The CDR3 covers 13 residues.

The chain uses TRBV11-3 and TRBJ2-7; TRBD2 aligns across 10 bases. The CDR3 runs 14 residues. V dropped 2 bases and J dropped 5; count of bases not matched to a gene: 3. CDR1 and CDR2 from the germline V gene are SGHNT and YENEEA. CDR3 DNA sequence: TGTGCCAGCAGCTTAACTAGCGGGACCGACGAGCAGTACTTC. It is translated as CASSLTSGTDEQYF.

The chain couples TRBV21-1 to TRBJ2-7; the table gives TRBD2 as D, unverified against the DNA. TRBV21-1 is classified as a pseudogene. The CDR3 runs 16 residues. CDR3 nucleotides: TGTGCCAGCAGCTTTGGTGGAGAGCGGGGCACATACGAGCAGTACTTC. Translating gives CASSFGGERGTYEQYF.

The rearrangement uses TRBV6-5 and TRBJ2-5; 11 bases map to TRBD2. Germline V gene lookup returns CDR1 MNHEY and CDR2 SVGAGI. The J segment lost 2 bases and the V segment lost 2 bases, leaving 4 bases of the junction unmatched. The CDR3 is 16 residues long. The CDR3 bases are TGTGCCAGCAGTTACCGTAGCGGGAGGGCTCAAGAGACCCAGTACTTC. Its protein product is CASSYRSGRAQETQYF.

This clone was detected once. The chain recombines TRBV2 with TRBJ1-6; D may be TRBD1 (6 bases). The CDR3 runs to 14 residues. CDR1 and CDR2 (germline): SNHLY, FYNNEI. V lost 2 bases and J lost 6, with 8 bases in between. CDR3 in DNA: TGTGCCAGCAGTGAACGGACAGTTAATTCACCCCTCCACTTT. Amino acids: CASSERTVNSPLHF.

The genes are TRBV5-1 and TRBJ2-7; TRBD1 matches at 8 bases. CDR3 length: 15 amino acids. CDR1 and CDR2 from the germline V gene are SGHRS and YFSETQ. The V segment lost 0 bases and the J segment 6 bases; nucleotides outside the gene matches: 8. This CDR3 reads CASSLDVTGVSEQYF. The CDR3 DNA reads TGCGCCAGCAGCTTGGATGTGACAGGGGTTTCCGAGCAGTACTTC.